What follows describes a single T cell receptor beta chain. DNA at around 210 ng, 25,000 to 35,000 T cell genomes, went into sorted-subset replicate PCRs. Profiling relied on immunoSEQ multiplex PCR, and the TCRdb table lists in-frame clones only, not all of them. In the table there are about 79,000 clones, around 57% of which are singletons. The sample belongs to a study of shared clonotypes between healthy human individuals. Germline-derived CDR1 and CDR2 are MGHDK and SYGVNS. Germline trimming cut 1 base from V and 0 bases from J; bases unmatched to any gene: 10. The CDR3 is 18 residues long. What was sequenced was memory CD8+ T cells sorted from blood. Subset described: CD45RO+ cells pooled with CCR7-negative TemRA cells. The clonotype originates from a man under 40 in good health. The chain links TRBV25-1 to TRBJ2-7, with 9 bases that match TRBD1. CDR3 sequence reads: CASSESPRGQGISYEQYF. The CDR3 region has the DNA TGTGCCAGCAGTGAATCCCCTCGCGGACAGGGGATCTCCTACGAGCAGTACTTC.